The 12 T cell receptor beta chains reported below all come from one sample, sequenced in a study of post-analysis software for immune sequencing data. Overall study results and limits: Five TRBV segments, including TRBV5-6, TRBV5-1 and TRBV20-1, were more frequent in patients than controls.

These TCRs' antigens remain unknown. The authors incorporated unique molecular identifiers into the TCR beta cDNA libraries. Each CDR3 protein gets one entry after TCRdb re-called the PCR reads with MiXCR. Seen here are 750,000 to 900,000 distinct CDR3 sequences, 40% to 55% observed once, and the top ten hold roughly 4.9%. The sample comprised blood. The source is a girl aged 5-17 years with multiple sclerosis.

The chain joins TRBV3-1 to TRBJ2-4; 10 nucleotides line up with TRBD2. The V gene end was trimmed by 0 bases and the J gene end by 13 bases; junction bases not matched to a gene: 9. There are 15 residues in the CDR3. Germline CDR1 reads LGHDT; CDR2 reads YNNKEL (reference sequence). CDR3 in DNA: TGTGCCAGCAGCCAAGATCTAGCGGGAGCTGTGGAGCAGTACTTC. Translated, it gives CASSQDLAGAVEQYF.

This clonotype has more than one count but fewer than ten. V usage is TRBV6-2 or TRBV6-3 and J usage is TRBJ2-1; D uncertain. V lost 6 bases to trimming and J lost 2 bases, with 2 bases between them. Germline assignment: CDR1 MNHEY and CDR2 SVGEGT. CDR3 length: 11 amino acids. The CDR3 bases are TGTGCCAGCAGAACCTACAATGAGCAGTTCTTC. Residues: CASRTYNEQFF.

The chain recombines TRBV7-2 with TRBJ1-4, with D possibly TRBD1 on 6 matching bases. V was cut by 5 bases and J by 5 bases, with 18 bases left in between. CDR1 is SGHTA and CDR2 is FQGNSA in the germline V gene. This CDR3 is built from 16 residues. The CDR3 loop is CASSPDGRGGNEKLFF. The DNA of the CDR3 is TGTGCCAGCAGCCCCGATGGGAGGGGGGGAAATGAAAAACTGTTTTTT.

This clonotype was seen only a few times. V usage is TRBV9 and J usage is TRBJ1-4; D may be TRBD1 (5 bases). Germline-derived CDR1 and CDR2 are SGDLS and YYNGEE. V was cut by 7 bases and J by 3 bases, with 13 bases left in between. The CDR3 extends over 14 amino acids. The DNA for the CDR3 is TGTGCCAGCGGACTGCAGGGCGCTAATGAAAAACTGTTTTTT. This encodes CASGLQGANEKLFF.

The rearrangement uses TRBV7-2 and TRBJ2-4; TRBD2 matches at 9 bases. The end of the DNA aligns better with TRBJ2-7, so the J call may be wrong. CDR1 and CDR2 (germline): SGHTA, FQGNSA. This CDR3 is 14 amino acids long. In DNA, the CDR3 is TGTGCCAGCAGCGCCCTAGCGGGAACCTACGAGCAGTACTTC. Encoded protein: CASSALAGTYEQYF.

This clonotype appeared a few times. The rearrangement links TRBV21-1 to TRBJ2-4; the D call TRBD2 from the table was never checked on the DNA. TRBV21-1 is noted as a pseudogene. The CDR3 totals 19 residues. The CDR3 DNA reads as TGTGCCAGCAGCAAATATAAGGGCGGGAGGCCTCAAGCCAAAAACATTCAGTACTTC. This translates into CASSKYKGGRPQAKNIQYF.

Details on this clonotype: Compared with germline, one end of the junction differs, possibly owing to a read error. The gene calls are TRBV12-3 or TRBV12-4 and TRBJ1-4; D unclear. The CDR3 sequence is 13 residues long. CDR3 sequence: CASSLQANEELFF. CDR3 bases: TGTGCCAGCAGTTTACAGGCGAATGAAGAACTGTTTTTT.

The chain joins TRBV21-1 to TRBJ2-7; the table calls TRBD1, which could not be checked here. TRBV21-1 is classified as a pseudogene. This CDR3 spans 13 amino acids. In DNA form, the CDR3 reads TGTGCCAGCAGTATGGGGGACAGCTACGAGCAGTACTTC. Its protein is CASSMGDSYEQYF.

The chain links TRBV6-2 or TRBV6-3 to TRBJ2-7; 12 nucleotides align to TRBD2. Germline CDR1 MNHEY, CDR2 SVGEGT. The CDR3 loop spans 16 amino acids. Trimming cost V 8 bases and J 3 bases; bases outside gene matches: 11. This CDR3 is CASHLAGGTALYEQYF. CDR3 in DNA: TGTGCCAGCCACCTAGCGGGAGGGACCGCCCTCTACGAGCAGTACTTC.

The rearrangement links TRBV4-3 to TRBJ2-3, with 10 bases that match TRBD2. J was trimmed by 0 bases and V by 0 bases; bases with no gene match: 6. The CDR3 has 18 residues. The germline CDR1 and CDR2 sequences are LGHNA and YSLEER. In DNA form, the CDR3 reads TGCGCCAGCAGCCAAGATCGGAGCGGGAGGGCTAGCACAGATACGCAGTATTTT. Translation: CASSQDRSGRASTDTQYF.

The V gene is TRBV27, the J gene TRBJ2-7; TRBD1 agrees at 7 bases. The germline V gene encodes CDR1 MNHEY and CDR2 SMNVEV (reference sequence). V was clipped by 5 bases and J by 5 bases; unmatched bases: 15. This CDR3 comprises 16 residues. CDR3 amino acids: CASSLTAPTGDDEQYF. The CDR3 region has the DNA TGTGCCAGCAGTCTGACGGCCCCCACAGGGGATGACGAGCAGTACTTC.

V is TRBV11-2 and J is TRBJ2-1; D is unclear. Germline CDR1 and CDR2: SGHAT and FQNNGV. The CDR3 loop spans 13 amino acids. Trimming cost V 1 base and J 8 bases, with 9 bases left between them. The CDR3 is CASSLGRADEQFF. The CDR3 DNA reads TGTGCCAGCAGCTTAGGCCGCGCGGATGAGCAGTTCTTC.